These 6 T cell receptor beta chains originate from one sample sequenced in a study of Tregs in tolerant kidney transplant recipients. Related graft donors supplied nonmyeloablative bone marrow transplants, and mixed chimerism was transient. The protocol was immunoSEQ multiplex PCR, while the TCRdb copy is restricted to in-frame clones and leaves out a portion. Found here are 11,000 to 15,000 clones; the top ten clones hold 25% to 30%. This sample comprised CD8+ T cells from blood (PBMCs), obtained 6 months after the transplant. These receptor sequences come from a human patient who received a combined kidney and bone marrow transplant. Some T cells could come from the graft donor.

Remarks on this clone: The CDR3 extends 3 residues past the end of the read, so its final part is completed from the germline J gene. The chain combines TRBV5-6 with TRBJ2-3; 13 nucleotides line up with TRBD2. Germline assignment: CDR1 SGHDT and CDR2 YYEEEE. This CDR3 is built from 15 residues. V shed 3 bases and J 4 bases; nucleotides not matched to a gene: 2. The DNA read from the CDR3 is TGTGCCAGCAGCTCCGGACTAGCGGGGGCAGATACG. The encoded protein is CASSSGLAGADT. The complete CDR3 sequence is CASSSGLAGADTQYF.

In regard to this clone: The sequenced fragment ends 3 residues before the CDR3 boundary, so the rest is inferred from the germline J gene. The chain recombines TRBV10-1 with TRBJ1-4; D is possibly TRBD1 (5 bases). Looked up from germline, CDR1 is WNHNN and CDR2 is SYGVQD (reference sequence). The CDR3 loop spans 18 amino acids. Trimming removed 2 bases from V and 0 bases from J, with 16 bases in between. CDR3 sequence reads: CASSEGKGIPPTNEKLFF. CDR3 DNA, as far as it was read: TGCGCCAGCAGTGAGGGGAAGGGGATCCCTCCAACTAATGAAAAA.

Regarding this clone: The read terminates 3 residues ahead of where the CDR3 ends, so the germline J gene completes it. The V call is TRBV19, the J call TRBJ2-4, with TRBD1 as a possible D gene (6 bases). The CDR3 is made up of 16 amino acids. Germline V gene sequence: CDR1 LNHDA, CDR2 SQIVND (reference sequence). V dropped 4 bases and J dropped 7 bases, with 20 bases sitting between them. The CDR3 bases that were read are TGTGCCAGTAGTACTCTACAGGGAAATAATTTTAACATT. The encoded protein is CASSTLQGNNFNI. The entire CDR3 is CASSTLQGNNFNIQYF.

Remarks on this clone: The DNA ends 3 residues before the CDR3 does, and the rest of the CDR3 is filled in from the germline J gene. The V call is TRBV7-9, the J call TRBJ1-1, with D possibly matching TRBD1 (5 bases). Germline V gives CDR1 SEHNR, CDR2 FQNEAQ (reference sequence). This CDR3 region has 14 residues. The CDR3 DNA, read in part, is TGTGCCAGCAGCGGGTCAGGGTACCAAGAGACA. It encodes CASSGSGYQET. The entire CDR3 sequence reads CASSGSGYQETAFF.

Comments on this clone: The read halts 3 residues ahead of the CDR3 end, with the missing end drawn from the germline J gene. The chain links TRBV7-9 to TRBJ2-3; possibly TRBD1 for D (5 bases). Germline V lookup: CDR1 SEHNR, CDR2 FQNEAQ (reference sequence). The CDR3 has 15 amino acids. The chain's CDR3 is CASSAGNKNQETQYF. The sequenced CDR3 bases are TGTGCCAGCAGCGCAGGGAATAAGAACCAAGAGACG. The whole variable domain, remainder taken from reference TRBV7-9 and TRBJ2-3, is DTGVSQNPRHKITKRGQNVTFRCDPISEHNRLYWYRQTLGQGPEFLTYFQNEAQLEKSRLLSDRFSAERPKGSFSTLEIQRTEQGDSAMYLCASSAGNKNQETQYFGPGTRLTVL.

About this clone: With the read ending 3 residues before the CDR3 end, the germline J gene is used to fill in that end. This sequence joins TRBV6-2 or TRBV6-3 and TRBJ2-4, with TRBD1 as a possible D gene (6 bases). CDR1 MNHEY and CDR2 SVGEGT come from the germline V gene. The CDR3 contains 15 residues. The sequenced CDR3 bases are TGTGCCAGCAGTTACTCGGGACATTCCCCTTATGGT. It codes for CASSYSGHSPYG. The whole CDR3 is CASSYSGHSPYGQYF.